The next 32 T cell receptor beta chains were all read from a single sample in a study of blood T cell repertoires in COVID-19. Data came from immunoSEQ multiplex PCR; TCRdb stores just in-frame clones and leaves some out. The table lists 100,000 or so clones, over 80% of them singletons. The specimen sequenced was peripheral blood. The receptors derive from a man between 45 and 60 years old with active COVID-19.

The chain combines TRBV6-5 with TRBJ1-2; D is perhaps TRBD1 (5 bases). The germline V gene has CDR1 MNHEY and CDR2 SVGAGI. The CDR3 has 14 amino acids. The ends were cut back, 6 bases at V and 4 bases at J, with 15 bases in the middle. The CDR3 sequence is CASRPGGGTYGYTF. The DNA for the CDR3 is TGTGCCAGCAGACCCGGGGGGGGAACCTATGGCTACACCTTC.

The chain employs TRBV3-1 (or the pseudogene TRBV3-2) and TRBJ2-3; 13 bases are a match to TRBD2. The CDR3 loop spans 21 amino acids. V was pared by 2 bases and J by 2 bases, with 16 bases of the junction left unmatched. The germline CDR1 and CDR2 sequences are LGHDT and YNNKEL (reference sequence). The CDR3 nucleotides are TGTGCCAGCAGCCAAAAGTTTCCGGGACTAGCGGGGAATACTTACACAGATACGCAGTATTTT. It specifies CASSQKFPGLAGNTYTDTQYF.

The chain employs TRBV29-1 and TRBJ1-2; TRBD1 matches at 10 bases. This CDR3 has 16 amino acids. The V segment lost 4 bases and the J segment 2 bases; nucleotides outside the gene matches: 10. Per the germline V gene, CDR1 is SQVTM and CDR2 is ANQGSEA. The CDR3 DNA is TGCAGCGTTGTGGGACAGGGGACCGAAGCCAACTATGGCTACACCTTC. As protein: CSVVGQGTEANYGYTF.

This rearrangement joins TRBV10-3 to TRBJ2-3, with 10 bases identical to TRBD2. The CDR3 has 14 amino acids. The germline V gene has CDR1 ENHRY and CDR2 SYGVKD. V shed 10 bases and J 0 bases; nucleotides not matched to a gene: 4. CDR3 sequence: CASGLAESTDTQYF. The CDR3 DNA reads TGTGCCAGCGGACTAGCGGAGAGCACAGATACGCAGTATTTT.

J is TRBJ1-5 and V is TRBV4-1, with a weak D call TRBD1 (5 bases). With 3 bases removed from V and 8 bases from J, the gap between germline ends came to 17 bases. The CDR3 spans 15 residues. Germline V gives CDR1 MGHRA, CDR2 YSYEKL. The DNA for the CDR3 is TGCGCCAGCAGCCAGGGGGGTGGGAATATCAAGCCCCAGCATTTT. Residues: CASSQGGGNIKPQHF.

V and J are TRBV19 and TRBJ1-4; tentative D call: TRBD1 (5 bases). The CDR3 is 15 residues long. Germline CDR1 is LNHDA and CDR2 is SQIVND (reference sequence). V was clipped by 7 bases and J by 6 bases, with 18 bases between them. In nucleotides, the CDR3 is TGTGCCAGTACCCAGGGTGGCGCAGCCTATGAAAAACTGTTTTTT. This translates into CASTQGGAAYEKLFF.

The V call is TRBV20-1, the J call TRBJ2-7, with D unresolved. Germline V gene lookup returns CDR1 DFQATT and CDR2 SNEGSKA (reference sequence). The ends were cut back, 4 bases at V and 2 bases at J, with 6 bases in the middle. This CDR3 is 11 amino acids long. The CDR3 DNA sequence: TGCAGTGCTACCCCAGCCTACGAGCAGTACTTC. Its protein is CSATPAYEQYF.

CDR3 sequence (DNA): TGTGCCAGTAGTATCCAGGGGGCGCGGGGCAATCAGCCCCAGCATTTT. Residues: CASSIQGARGNQPQHF. The chain employs TRBV19 and TRBJ1-5; TRBD1 matches 8 bases. Germline values: CDR1 LNHDA, CDR2 SQIVND (reference sequence). After removal of 3 bases from V and 2 bases from J, the junction contained 6 bases not matched to a gene. CDR3 length equals 16 residues.

As concerns this clone: The junction and the germline gene differ at one end; a read error may be behind it. V gene TRBV7-7 combines with J gene TRBJ2-1; 9 bases are shared with TRBD2. Per germline, CDR1 SSHAT and CDR2 FNYEAQ (reference sequence). This CDR3 spans 15 amino acids. The chain's CDR3 is CASSFSPSGNNEQFF. The CDR3 nucleotides read TGTGCTAGCAGCTTTTCTCCTAGCGGGAACAATGAGCAGTTCTTC.

CDR3 protein: CASSRDRSSGNTIYF. For the CDR3, the DNA is TGTGCCAGCAGCCGGGACAGGTCCTCTGGAAACACCATATATTTT. This chain links TRBV5-4 with TRBJ1-3; 8 nucleotides line up with TRBD1. The CDR3 runs to 15 residues. Germline V gene sequence: CDR1 SGHNT, CDR2 YYREEE (reference sequence). V lost 4 bases and J lost 0; bases outside the gene matches: 3.

The J gene is TRBJ2-1, the V gene TRBV3-1 (or the pseudogene TRBV3-2), with 7 bases identical to TRBD1. Per the germline V gene, CDR1 is LGHDT and CDR2 is YNNKEL (reference sequence). This CDR3 region has 13 residues. The V gene end was trimmed by 3 bases and the J gene end by 5 bases; junction bases not matched to a gene: 1. CDR3: CASSQDRHNEQFF. The CDR3 DNA sequence: TGTGCCAGCAGCCAGGACAGGCACAATGAGCAGTTCTTC.

This clone was seen a handful of times. CDR3 loop: CASSLDRAVYGYTF. The DNA of the CDR3 is TGTGCCAGCAGTTTAGACAGGGCAGTCTATGGCTACACCTTC. The chain employs TRBV28 and TRBJ1-2, with 7 bases matching TRBD1. This CDR3 comprises 14 residues. The germline CDR1 and CDR2 sequences are MDHEN and SYDVKM. J gave up 4 bases and V 2 bases, and 4 bases lay outside the gene matches.

The chain employs TRBV6-6 and TRBJ1-2, with D perhaps TRBD1 (5 bases). Germline V gene lookup returns CDR1 MNHNY and CDR2 SVGAGI (reference sequence). V lost 2 bases and J 6 bases, leaving 16 bases between the germline ends. The CDR3 has 15 residues. CDR3 nucleotides: TGTGCCAGCAGTTACCGAGGACACCAGGTGGATGGCTACACCTTC. Protein product: CASSYRGHQVDGYTF.

The gene calls are TRBV3-1 (or the pseudogene TRBV3-2) and TRBJ1-1; D might be TRBD1 (5 bases). The CDR3 spans 14 residues. V was shortened by 0 bases and J by 8 bases, with 13 bases between the two germline ends. Germline CDR1 and CDR2: LGHDT and YNNKEL (reference sequence). The CDR3 DNA reads TGTGCCAGCAGCCAAGATCTCCGGACATTAGAAGCTTTCTTT. Protein product: CASSQDLRTLEAFF.

The gene calls are TRBV10-1 and TRBJ2-1; TRBD2 is a possible D gene (5 bases). CDR1 is WNHNN and CDR2 is SYGVQD in the germline V gene (reference sequence). The CDR3 has 12 amino acids. The V end lost 5 bases, the J end lost 8 bases, and 10 bases lay between the germline ends. Here the CDR3 DNA reads TGCGCCAGCAGTCGAGGGAGCGATGAGCAGTTCTTC. As protein: CASSRGSDEQFF.

This rearrangement joins TRBV24-1 to TRBJ2-1, with 12 bases matching TRBD2. V lost 4 bases to trimming and J lost 6 bases; unmatched junction nucleotides: 6. This CDR3 has 16 amino acids. CDR1 and CDR2 (germline): KGHDR, SFDVKD. The CDR3 protein is CATSDPGLAGFNEQFF. The CDR3 DNA reads TGTGCCACCAGTGACCCTGGACTAGCGGGATTCAATGAGCAGTTCTTC.

CDR3 nucleotide sequence: TGTGCCAGCAGCTTGACAGAATCCTACGAGCAGTACTTC. This encodes CASSLTESYEQYF. The chain is built from TRBV12-3 or TRBV12-4 and TRBJ2-7, with a possible D match to TRBD1 (5 bases). V lost 6 bases and J lost 1, with 10 bases in between. CDR3 length: 13 residues.

The genes are TRBV30 and TRBJ1-1; 10 positions match TRBD1. The V gene's germline CDR1 is GTSNPN and CDR2 SVGIG (reference sequence). CDR3 length equals 14 residues. Trimming removed 3 bases from V and 4 bases from J; junction bases left unmatched: 5. As DNA, the CDR3 is TGTGCCTGGAGCGACGGGACAGGGGCCACTGAAGCTTTCTTT. It yields the protein CAWSDGTGATEAFF.

The genes are TRBV27 and TRBJ2-7; D is unresolved. The ends were cut back, 3 bases at V and 4 bases at J, with 16 bases in the middle. The germline V gene has CDR1 MNHEY and CDR2 SMNVEV (reference sequence). This CDR3 has 15 residues. DNA for the CDR3: TGTGCCAGCAGTTTGAGCGTCGGCGGCGTTTACGAGCAGTACTTC. Translated: CASSLSVGGVYEQYF.

The rearrangement links TRBV2 to TRBJ1-5; perhaps TRBD1 as D (5 bases). Germline CDR1 reads SNHLY; CDR2 reads FYNNEI. This CDR3 has 15 residues. V lost 0 bases to trimming and J lost 4 bases, with 10 bases between them. The DNA of the CDR3 is TGTGCCAGCAGTGAAGCGCAGGGAATTAATCAGCCCCAGCATTTT. This codes for CASSEAQGINQPQHF.

The V gene is TRBV5-1, the J gene TRBJ2-7, with 8 bases aligning to TRBD1. This CDR3 has 14 residues. With 4 bases clipped from V and 5 bases from J, the junction kept 8 bases outside the gene matches. The germline V gene has CDR1 SGHRS and CDR2 YFSETQ. The CDR3 DNA sequence: TGCGCCAGCAGCAAAGGACAGGGACCGGACGAGCAGTACTTC. Translated, it gives CASSKGQGPDEQYF. Filled out from reference TRBV5-1 and TRBJ2-7, the complete variable domain reads KAGVTQTPRYLIKTRGQQVTLSCSPISGHRSVSWYQQTPGQGLQFLFEYFSETQRNKGNFPGRFSGRQFSNSRSEMNVSTLELGDSALYLCASSKGQGPDEQYFGPGTRLTVT.

The chain employs TRBV6-6 and TRBJ2-3; 8 nucleotides line up with TRBD1. The CDR3 has 14 residues. CDR1 and CDR2 from the germline V gene are MNHNY and SVGAGI (reference sequence). Trimming at V came to 10 bases and at J to 11 bases, leaving 17 bases not matched to a gene. CDR3 protein: CATRRDRQVLEQYF. The DNA of the CDR3 is TGTGCCACAAGGCGGGACAGGCAAGTATTGGAGCAGTATTTT.

The chain combines TRBV18 with TRBJ1-1; TRBD1 agrees at 11 bases. V lost 3 bases and J lost 10; bases outside the gene matches: 13. The germline CDR1 and CDR2 sequences are KGHSH and LQKENI. The CDR3 is made up of 16 amino acids. The CDR3 is CASSPRDRGSGIGAFF. The CDR3 bases are TGTGCCAGCTCACCCCGGGACAGGGGGAGTGGGATCGGAGCTTTCTTT.

The genes are TRBV24-1 and TRBJ2-5, with 7 bases identical to TRBD2. The V gene end was trimmed by 6 bases and the J gene end by 4 bases; junction bases not matched to a gene: 4. CDR1 is KGHDR and CDR2 is SFDVKD in the germline V gene. CDR3 length equals 13 residues. DNA of the CDR3: TGTGCCACCAGTCAATGGGGGGGAGAGACCCAGTACTTC. Protein product: CATSQWGGETQYF.

A few counts support this clone. The chain has TRBV5-1 and TRBJ2-5; weak D call: TRBD2 (5 bases). V was cut by 4 bases and J by 5 bases, with 6 bases left in between. This CDR3 contains 11 residues. Germline CDR1 SGHRS, CDR2 YFSETQ. The CDR3 DNA reads as TGCGCCAGCAGCCCGGGGGAGACCCAGTACTTC. It translates to CASSPGETQYF.

Only one count was recorded for this clone. The chain recombines TRBV14 with TRBJ1-2; D gene uncertain. The V gene's germline CDR1 is SGHDN and CDR2 FVKESK. With 0 bases removed from V and 12 bases from J, the gap between germline ends came to 14 bases. The CDR3 spans 13 residues. Here the CDR3 DNA reads TGTGCCAGCAGCCAAGATATGGGAGCGAATCACACCTTC. Residues: CASSQDMGANHTF.

The chain employs TRBV18 and TRBJ1-5; 7 bases fit TRBD1. V trimming: 6 bases; J trimming: 0 bases; junction bases outside the gene matches: 5. The germline V gene has CDR1 KGHSH and CDR2 LQKENI. The CDR3 totals 15 residues. The CDR3 region has the DNA TGTGCCAGCTCTTCCGGGACAGCTAGCAATCAGCCCCAGCATTTT. As protein: CASSSGTASNQPQHF.

The CDR3 here is CASSPQGYEQYF. CDR3 in DNA: TGTGCCAGCAGTCCCCAGGGCTACGAGCAGTACTTC. The chain employs TRBV2 and TRBJ2-7; D is perhaps TRBD1 (5 bases). The CDR3 is made up of 12 amino acids. V lost 5 bases, J lost 3 bases, and 8 bases lay in between. Germline-derived CDR1 and CDR2 are SNHLY and FYNNEI.

The chain links TRBV12-3 or TRBV12-4 to TRBJ2-1; TRBD2 matches at 14 bases. J was trimmed by 12 bases and V by 6 bases; bases with no gene match: 4. CDR3 length: 13 amino acids. CDR3 DNA sequence: TGTGCCAGCAGAGGCGGACTAGCGGGAGGGCAGTTCTTC. It specifies CASRGGLAGGQFF.

The V call is TRBV19, the J call TRBJ2-7, with TRBD1 matching over 7 bases. The CDR3 is 13 residues long. The trim removed 8 bases at V and 6 bases at J, leaving 10 bases unmatched. CDR1 LNHDA and CDR2 SQIVND come from the germline V gene (reference sequence). Here the CDR3 DNA reads TGTGCCAGTTCTGGACAGGCAAGTACCGAGCAGTACTTC. It codes for CASSGQASTEQYF.

The chain links TRBV28 to TRBJ2-1, with D possibly being TRBD2 (6 bases). With 7 bases removed from V and 3 bases from J, the gap between germline ends came to 10 bases. The CDR3 has 13 residues. CDR1 MDHEN and CDR2 SYDVKM come from the germline V gene. CDR3 nucleotide sequence: TGTGCCAGCACCAGCGGGCGCTACAATGAGCAGTTCTTC. It specifies CASTSGRYNEQFF. The full variable domain, with the rest looked up from reference TRBV28 and TRBJ2-1, is DVKVTQSSRYLVKRTGEKVFLECVQDMDHENMFWYRQDPGLGLRLIYFSYDVKMKEKGDIPEGYSVSREKKERFSLILESASTNQTSMYLCASTSGRYNEQFFGPGTRLTVL.

The chain employs TRBV28 and TRBJ2-7; D ambiguous. CDR3 length: 13 residues. V was shortened by 6 bases and J by 6 bases, with 15 bases between the two germline ends. The germline V gene has CDR1 MDHEN and CDR2 SYDVKM. CDR3 sequence: CASSQSARSEQYF. The CDR3 DNA sequence: TGTGCCAGCAGCCAAAGCGCCCGGTCCGAGCAGTACTTC. The variable domain in full, with the rest retrieved from reference TRBV28 and TRBJ2-7, is DVKVTQSSRYLVKRTGEKVFLECVQDMDHENMFWYRQDPGLGLRLIYFSYDVKMKEKGDIPEGYSVSREKKERFSLILESASTNQTSMYLCASSQSARSEQYFGPGTRLTVT.